Here is one TCR beta chain with its context. What it binds is unknown. PCR amplification relied on 60 Vbeta primers (plus 13 Jbeta primers). Produced via immunoSEQ multiplex PCR; TCRdb's table is partial and in-frame only. The profile shows some 140,000 clones, 80% of them singletons. These data originate in a study of cytomegalovirus exposure and HLA in healthy donors. General study findings and limits: A missense DCLRE1C variant was associated with V- and J-gene trimming of TCR beta chains in a later analysis, and an independent cohort replicated the association.

The CDR3 is 16 residues long. V lost 1 base, J lost 6 bases, and 17 bases lay in between. Germline values: CDR1 SGHRS, CDR2 YFSETQ. This chain connects TRBV5-1 to TRBJ1-5; D is unresolved. The sample consisted of PBMCs. The TCR sequence derives from a man younger than 45 in good health. The CDR3 nucleotides are TGCGCCAGCAGCTTGCGTGCGCGGGTTATCAGTCAGCCCCAGCATTTT. Protein product: CASSLRARVISQPQHF.